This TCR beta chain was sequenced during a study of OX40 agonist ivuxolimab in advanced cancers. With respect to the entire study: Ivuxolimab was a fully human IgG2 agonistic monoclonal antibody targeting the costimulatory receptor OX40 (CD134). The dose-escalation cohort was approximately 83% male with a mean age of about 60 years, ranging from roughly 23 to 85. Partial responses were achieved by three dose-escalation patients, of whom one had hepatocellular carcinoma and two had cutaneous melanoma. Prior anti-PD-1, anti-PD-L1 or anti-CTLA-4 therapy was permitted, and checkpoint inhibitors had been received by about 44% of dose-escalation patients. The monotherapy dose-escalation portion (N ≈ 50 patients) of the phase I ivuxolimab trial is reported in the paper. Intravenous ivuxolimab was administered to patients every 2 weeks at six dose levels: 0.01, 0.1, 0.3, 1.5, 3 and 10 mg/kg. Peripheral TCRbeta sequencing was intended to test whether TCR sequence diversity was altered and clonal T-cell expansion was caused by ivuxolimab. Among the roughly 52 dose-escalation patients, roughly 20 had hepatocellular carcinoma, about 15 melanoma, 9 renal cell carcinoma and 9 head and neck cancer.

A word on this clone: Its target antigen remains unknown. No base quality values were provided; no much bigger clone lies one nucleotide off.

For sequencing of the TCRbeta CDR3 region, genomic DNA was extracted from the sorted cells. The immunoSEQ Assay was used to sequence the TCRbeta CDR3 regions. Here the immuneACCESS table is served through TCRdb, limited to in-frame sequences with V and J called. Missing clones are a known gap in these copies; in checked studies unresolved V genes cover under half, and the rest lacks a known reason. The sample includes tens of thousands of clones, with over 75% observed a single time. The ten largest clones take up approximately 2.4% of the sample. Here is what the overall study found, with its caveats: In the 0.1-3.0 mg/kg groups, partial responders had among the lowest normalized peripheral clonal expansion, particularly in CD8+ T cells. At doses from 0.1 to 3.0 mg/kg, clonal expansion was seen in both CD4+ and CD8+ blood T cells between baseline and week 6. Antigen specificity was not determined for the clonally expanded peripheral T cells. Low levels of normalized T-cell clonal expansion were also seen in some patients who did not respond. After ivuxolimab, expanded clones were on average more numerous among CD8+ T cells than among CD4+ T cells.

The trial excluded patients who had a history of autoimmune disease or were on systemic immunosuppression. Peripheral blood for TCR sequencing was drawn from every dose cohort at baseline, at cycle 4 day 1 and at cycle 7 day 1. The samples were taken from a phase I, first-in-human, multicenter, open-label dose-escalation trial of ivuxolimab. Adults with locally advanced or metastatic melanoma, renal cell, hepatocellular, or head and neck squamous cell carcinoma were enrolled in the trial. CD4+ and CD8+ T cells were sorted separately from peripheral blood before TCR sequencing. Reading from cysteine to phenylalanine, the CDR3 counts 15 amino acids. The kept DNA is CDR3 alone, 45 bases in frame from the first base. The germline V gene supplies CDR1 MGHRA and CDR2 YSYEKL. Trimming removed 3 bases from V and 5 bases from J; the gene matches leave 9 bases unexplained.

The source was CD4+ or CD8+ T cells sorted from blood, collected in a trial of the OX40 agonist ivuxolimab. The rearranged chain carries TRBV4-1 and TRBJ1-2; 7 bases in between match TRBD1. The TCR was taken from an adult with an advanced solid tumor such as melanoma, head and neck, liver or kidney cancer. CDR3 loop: CASSHLRGQIYGYTF. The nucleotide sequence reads TGCGCCAGCAGCCACCTCCGGGGACAGATTTATGGCTACACCTTC.